This TCR beta chain was obtained from a study of blood T cell repertoires in COVID-19. Whole-study context: The samples span acute and convalescent COVID-19 from the United States, Italy and Spain. PBMCs, B-cell-depleted T cells, or T cells provided the cDNA or gDNA that made up the material.

CDR1 MNHEY and CDR2 SVGAGI come from the germline V gene. The CDR3 totals 15 residues. V lost 6 bases to trimming and J lost 5 bases; unmatched junction nucleotides: 11. Original data processing: Reference gene primer amplification gave estimated nucleated cell counts. Generated by immunoSEQ multiplex PCR, the TCRdb table keeps only in-frame clones and is missing some. V and J calls and clone size follow that table, whereas D and trimming were derived from the DNA. Among under 200,000 clones, 86% were seen once, and the ten largest hold 0.99%. The V call is TRBV6-5, the J call TRBJ1-1, with TRBD1 identical over 8 bases. The receptor's source is a man aged 18 to 30 with acute or convalescent COVID-19. The sequencing sample was made of peripheral blood. CDR3 sequence (DNA): TGTGCCAGCAGAACAACCCGACAGGGGAGAACTGAAGCTTTCTTT. Its protein product is CASRTTRQGRTEAFF.